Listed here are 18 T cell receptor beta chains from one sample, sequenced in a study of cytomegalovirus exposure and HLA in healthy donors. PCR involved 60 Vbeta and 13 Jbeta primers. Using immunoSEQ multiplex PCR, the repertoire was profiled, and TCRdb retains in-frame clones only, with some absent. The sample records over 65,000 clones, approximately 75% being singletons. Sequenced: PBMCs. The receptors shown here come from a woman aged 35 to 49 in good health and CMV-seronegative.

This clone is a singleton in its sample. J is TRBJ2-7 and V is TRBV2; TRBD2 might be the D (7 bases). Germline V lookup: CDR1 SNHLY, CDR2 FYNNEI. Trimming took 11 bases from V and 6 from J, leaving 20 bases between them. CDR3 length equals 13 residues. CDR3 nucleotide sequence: TGTGCCGGCCTAATGGGGGGGGGCCGCGAGCAGTACTTC. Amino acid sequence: CAGLMGGGREQYF.

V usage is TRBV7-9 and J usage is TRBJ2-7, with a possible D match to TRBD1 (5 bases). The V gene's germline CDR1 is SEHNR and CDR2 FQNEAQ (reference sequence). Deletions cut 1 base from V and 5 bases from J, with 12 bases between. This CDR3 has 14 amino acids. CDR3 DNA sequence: TGTGCCAGCAGCTTAGTGCCAGGGCGCCACGAGCAGTACTTC. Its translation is CASSLVPGRHEQYF.

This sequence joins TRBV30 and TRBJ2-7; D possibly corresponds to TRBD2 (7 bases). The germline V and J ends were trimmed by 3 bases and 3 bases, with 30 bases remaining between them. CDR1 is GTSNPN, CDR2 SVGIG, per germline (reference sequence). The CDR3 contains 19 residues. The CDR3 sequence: CAWRVGLGGQGSSRYEQYF. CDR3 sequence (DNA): TGTGCCTGGAGAGTCGGGCTCGGGGGGCAGGGGTCTTCTCGCTACGAGCAGTACTTC.

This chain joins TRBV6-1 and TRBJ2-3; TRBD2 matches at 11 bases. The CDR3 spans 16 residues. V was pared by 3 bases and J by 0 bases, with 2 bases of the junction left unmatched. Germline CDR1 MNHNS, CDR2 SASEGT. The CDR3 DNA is TGTGCCAGCAGTGACGGGACTAGCGGTAGCACAGATACGCAGTATTTT. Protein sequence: CASSDGTSGSTDTQYF.

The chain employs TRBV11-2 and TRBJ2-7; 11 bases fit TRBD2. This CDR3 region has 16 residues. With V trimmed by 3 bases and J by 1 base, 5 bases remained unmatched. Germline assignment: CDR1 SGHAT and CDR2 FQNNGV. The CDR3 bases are TGTGCCAGCAGCTTCACCGGGACTAGCGGTTCCTACGAGCAGTACTTC. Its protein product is CASSFTGTSGSYEQYF.

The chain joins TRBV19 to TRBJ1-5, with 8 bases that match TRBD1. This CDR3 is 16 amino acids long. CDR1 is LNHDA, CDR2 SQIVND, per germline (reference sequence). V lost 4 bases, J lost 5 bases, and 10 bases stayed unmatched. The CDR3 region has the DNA TGTGCCAGTAGTAAACCCCCGGGACAGGTATATCAGCCCCAGCATTTT. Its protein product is CASSKPPGQVYQPQHF.

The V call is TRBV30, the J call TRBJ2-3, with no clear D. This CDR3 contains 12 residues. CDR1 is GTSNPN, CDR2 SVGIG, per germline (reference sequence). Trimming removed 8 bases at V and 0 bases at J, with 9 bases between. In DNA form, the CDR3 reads TGTGCCGTCGGTACTAGCACAGATACGCAGTATTTT. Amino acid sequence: CAVGTSTDTQYF.

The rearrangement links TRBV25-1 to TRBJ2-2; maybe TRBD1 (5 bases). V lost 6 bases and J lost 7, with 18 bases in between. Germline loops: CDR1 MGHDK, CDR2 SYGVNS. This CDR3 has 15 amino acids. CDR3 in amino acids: CASSARQSPGGELFF. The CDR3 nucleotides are TGTGCCAGCAGCGCAAGACAGTCCCCGGGCGGGGAGCTGTTTTTT. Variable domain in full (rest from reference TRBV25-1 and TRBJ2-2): EADIYQTPRYLVIGTGKKITLECSQTMGHDKMYWYQQDPGMELHLIHYSYGVNSTEKGDLSSESTVSRIRTEHFPLTLESARPSHTSQYLCASSARQSPGGELFFGEGSRLTVL.

CDR3 amino acids: CASGAGQGQWDEQYF. CDR3 nucleotides: TGTGCTAGTGGTGCTGGACAGGGCCAATGGGACGAGCAGTACTTC. This chain connects TRBV12-5 to TRBJ2-7, with 8 bases aligning to TRBD1. Germline trimming cut 5 bases from V and 5 bases from J; bases unmatched to any gene: 11. Germline values: CDR1 LGHNT, CDR2 FRNRAP. This CDR3 spans 15 amino acids. The variable domain in full, with the rest retrieved from reference TRBV12-5 and TRBJ2-7, is DARVTQTPRHKVTEMGQEVTMRCQPILGHNTVFWYRQTMMQGLELLAYFRNRAPLDDSGMPKDRFSAEMPDATLATLKIQPSEPRDSAVYFCASGAGQGQWDEQYFGPGTRLTVT.

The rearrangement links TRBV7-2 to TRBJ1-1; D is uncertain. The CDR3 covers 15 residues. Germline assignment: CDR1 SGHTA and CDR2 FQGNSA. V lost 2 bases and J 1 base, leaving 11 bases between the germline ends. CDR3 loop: CASSLWAGPNTEAFF. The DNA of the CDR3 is TGTGCCAGCAGCTTATGGGCGGGCCCGAACACTGAAGCTTTCTTT.

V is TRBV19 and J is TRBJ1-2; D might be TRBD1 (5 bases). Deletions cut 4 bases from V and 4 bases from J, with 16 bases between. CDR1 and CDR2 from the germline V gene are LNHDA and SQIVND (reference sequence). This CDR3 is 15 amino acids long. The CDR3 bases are TGTGCCAGTAGTACAACAGGTTCCGGACCCTATGGCTACACCTTC. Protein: CASSTTGSGPYGYTF.

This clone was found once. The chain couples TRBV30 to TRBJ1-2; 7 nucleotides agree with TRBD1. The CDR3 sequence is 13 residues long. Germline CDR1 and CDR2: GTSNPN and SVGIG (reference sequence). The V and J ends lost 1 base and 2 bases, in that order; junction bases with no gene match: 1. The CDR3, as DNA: TGTGCCTGGAGTGGGGGACAGAACTATGGCTACACCTTC. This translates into CAWSGGQNYGYTF. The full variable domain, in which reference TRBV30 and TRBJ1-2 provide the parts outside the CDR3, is SQTIHQWPATLVQPVGSPLSLECTVEGTSNPNLYWYRQAAGRGLQLLFYSVGIGQISSEVPQNLSASRPQDRQFILSSKKLLLSDSGFYLCAWSGGQNYGYTFGSGTRLTVV.

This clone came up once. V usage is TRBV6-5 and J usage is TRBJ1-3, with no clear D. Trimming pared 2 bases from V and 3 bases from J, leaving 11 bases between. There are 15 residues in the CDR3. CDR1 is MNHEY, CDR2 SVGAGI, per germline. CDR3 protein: CASSYLAGVGNTIYF. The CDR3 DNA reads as TGTGCCAGCAGTTACCTAGCAGGCGTTGGAAACACCATATATTTT.

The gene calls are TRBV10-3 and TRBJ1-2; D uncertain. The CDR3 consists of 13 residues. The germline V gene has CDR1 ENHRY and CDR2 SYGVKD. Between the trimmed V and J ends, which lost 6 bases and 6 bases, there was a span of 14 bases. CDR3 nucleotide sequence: TGTGCCATCAGGGGCGAGGGAGAGCATGGCTACACCTTC. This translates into CAIRGEGEHGYTF.

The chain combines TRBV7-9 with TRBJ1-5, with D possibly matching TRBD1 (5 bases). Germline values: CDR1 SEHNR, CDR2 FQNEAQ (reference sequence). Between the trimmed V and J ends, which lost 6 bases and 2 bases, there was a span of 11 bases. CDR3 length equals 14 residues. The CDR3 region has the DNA TGTGCCAGCAGTCCCATAGGGGGCAATCAGCCCCAGCATTTT. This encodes CASSPIGGNQPQHF.

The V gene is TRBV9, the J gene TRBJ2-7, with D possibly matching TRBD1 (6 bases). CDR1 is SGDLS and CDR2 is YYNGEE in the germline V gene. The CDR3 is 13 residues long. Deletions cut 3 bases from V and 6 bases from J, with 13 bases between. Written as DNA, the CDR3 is TGTGCCAGCAGCGCAACCCTGACAGGCGAGCAGTACTTC. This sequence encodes CASSATLTGEQYF. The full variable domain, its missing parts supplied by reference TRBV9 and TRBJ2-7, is DSGVTQTPKHLITATGQRVTLRCSPRSGDLSVYWYQQSLDQGLQFLIQYYNGEERAKGNILERFSAQQFPDLHSELNLSSLELGDSALYFCASSATLTGEQYFGPGTRLTVT.

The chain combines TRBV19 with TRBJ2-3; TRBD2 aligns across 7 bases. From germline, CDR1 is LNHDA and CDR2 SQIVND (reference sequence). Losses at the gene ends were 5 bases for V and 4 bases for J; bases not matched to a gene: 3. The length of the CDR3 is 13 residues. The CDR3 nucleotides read TGTGCCAGTAGTCGGCGGGGGTCAGATACGCAGTATTTT. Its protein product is CASSRRGSDTQYF.

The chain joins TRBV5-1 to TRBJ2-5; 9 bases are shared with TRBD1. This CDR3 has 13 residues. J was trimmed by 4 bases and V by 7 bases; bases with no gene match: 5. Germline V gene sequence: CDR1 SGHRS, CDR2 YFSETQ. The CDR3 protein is CASQTGGGETQYF. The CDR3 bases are TGCGCCAGCCAAACAGGGGGCGGAGAGACCCAGTACTTC.